This T cell receptor (beta chain) was observed in a study of breast tumors, draining lymph nodes, adjacent tissues. Axillary draining lymph nodes of breast cancer patients supplied the node samples. V lost 4 bases and J lost 11, with 14 bases in between. The germline CDR1 and CDR2 sequences are SEHNR and FQNEAQ (reference sequence). The CDR3 is 13 residues long. A single record per CDR3 protein comes from TCRdb applying MiXCR to the multiplex PCR reads. This sample carries fewer than 150,000 distinct CDR3 sequences, 21% of them seen once, and the ten largest clones take roughly 2.2%. Points from the study as a whole: Tumors had less TCR diversity than lymph nodes, more than nontumor tissue. Tumor and nontumor repertoires were significantly more similar in luminal-like than in basal-like breast cancer.

This clonotype was observed a few times. Its antigen is unknown. This receptor was taken from a female donor with breast cancer. Some clones in this sample may be carry-over from other donors' samples. The chain uses TRBV7-9 and TRBJ2-2; D gene uncertain. Sequenced material: axillary lymph node tissue. The DNA for the CDR3 is TGTGCCAGCAGCTATTCGAGCCGTTCAGAGCTGTTTTTT. Protein product: CASSYSSRSELFF.